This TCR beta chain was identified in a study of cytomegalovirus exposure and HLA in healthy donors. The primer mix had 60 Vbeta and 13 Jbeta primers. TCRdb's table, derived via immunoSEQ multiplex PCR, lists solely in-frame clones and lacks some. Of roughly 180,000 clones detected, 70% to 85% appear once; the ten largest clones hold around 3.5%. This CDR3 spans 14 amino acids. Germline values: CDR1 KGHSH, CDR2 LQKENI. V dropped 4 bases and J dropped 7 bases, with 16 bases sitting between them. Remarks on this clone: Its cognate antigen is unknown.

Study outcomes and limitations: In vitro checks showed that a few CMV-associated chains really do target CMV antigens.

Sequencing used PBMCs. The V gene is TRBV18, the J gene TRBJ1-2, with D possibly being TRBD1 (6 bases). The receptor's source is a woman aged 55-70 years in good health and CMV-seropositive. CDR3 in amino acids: CASSHKDRIAGYTF. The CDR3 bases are TGTGCCAGCTCACATAAGGACAGAATCGCTGGCTACACCTTC.